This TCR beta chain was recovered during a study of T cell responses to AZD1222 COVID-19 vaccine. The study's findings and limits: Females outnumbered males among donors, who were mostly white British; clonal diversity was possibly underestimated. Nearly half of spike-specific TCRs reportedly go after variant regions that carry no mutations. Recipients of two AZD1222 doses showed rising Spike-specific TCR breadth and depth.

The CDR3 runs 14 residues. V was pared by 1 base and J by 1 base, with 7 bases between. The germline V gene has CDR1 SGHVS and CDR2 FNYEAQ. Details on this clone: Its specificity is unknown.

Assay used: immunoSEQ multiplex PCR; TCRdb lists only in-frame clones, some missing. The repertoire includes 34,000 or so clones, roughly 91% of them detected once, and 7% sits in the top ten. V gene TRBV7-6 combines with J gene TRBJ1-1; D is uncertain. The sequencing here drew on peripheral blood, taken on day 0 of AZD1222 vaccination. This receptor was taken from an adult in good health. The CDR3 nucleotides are TGTGCCAGCAGCTTAGTGGGAGGGAACACTGAAGCTTTCTTT. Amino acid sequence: CASSLVGGNTEAFF.